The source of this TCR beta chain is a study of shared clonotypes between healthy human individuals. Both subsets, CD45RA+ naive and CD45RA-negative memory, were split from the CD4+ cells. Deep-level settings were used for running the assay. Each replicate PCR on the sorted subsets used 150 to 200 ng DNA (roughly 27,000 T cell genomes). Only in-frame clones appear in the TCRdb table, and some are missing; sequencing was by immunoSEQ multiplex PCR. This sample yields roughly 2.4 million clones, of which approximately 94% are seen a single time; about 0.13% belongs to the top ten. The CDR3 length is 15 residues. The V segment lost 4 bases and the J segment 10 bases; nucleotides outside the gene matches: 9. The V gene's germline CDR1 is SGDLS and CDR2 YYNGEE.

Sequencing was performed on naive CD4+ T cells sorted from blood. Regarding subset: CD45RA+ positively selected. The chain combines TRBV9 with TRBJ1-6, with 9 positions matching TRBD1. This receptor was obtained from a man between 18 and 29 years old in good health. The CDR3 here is CASSPGTGLNSPLHF. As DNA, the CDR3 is TGTGCCAGCAGCCCCGGGACAGGGTTGAACTCACCCCTCCACTTT.